The 2 T cell receptor beta chains below were found in one sample sequenced in a study of T cell repertoires in cytomegalovirus infection. From the reads, TCRdb called clonotypes with MiXCR, one entry per CDR3 protein. The table has 600,000 to 800,000 distinct CDR3 sequences, 20% to 25% seen once. Sequencing was performed on CD8+ T cells from PBMCs. These receptors were taken from a human donor in good health (CMV status not recorded). Some clones in this sample may be carry-over from other donors' samples.

Many counts were recorded for this clonotype. This chain links TRBV7-6 with TRBJ2-2; possibly TRBD1 for D (6 bases). The germline V gene has CDR1 SGHVS and CDR2 FNYEAQ. With 5 bases removed from V and 5 bases from J, the gap between germline ends came to 18 bases. The CDR3 runs 16 residues. The CDR3 coding sequence is TGTGCCAGCAGCCTCACCGGGACAAGGGGTACCGGGGAGCTGTTTTTT. Encoded protein: CASSLTGTRGTGELFF.

J is TRBJ2-1 and V is TRBV19; TRBD2 matches 11 bases. Germline V gene data show CDR1 as LNHDA and CDR2 as SQIVND (reference sequence). This CDR3 is built from 17 residues. V gave up 4 bases and J gave up 4 bases; unmatched junction bases: 9. As DNA, the CDR3 is TGTGCCAGTAGTACCTCCGGGACTAGCGGACTTTACAATGAGCAGTTCTTC. Translating gives CASSTSGTSGLYNEQFF.